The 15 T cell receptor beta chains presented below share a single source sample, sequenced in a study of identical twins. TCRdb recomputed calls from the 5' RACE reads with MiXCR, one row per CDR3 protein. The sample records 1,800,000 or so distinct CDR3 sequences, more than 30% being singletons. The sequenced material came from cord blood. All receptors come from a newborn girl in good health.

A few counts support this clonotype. CDR3 nucleotides: TGCGCCAGCAGCCGGCTTCAGGGGCCCTCCTACGAGCAGTACTTC. Translation gives CASSRLQGPSYEQYF. The chain employs TRBV5-1 and TRBJ2-7, with a weak D call TRBD1 (6 bases). CDR3 length: 15 amino acids. From germline, CDR1 is SGHRS and CDR2 YFSETQ. Trimming removed 4 bases at V and 0 bases at J, with 14 bases between.

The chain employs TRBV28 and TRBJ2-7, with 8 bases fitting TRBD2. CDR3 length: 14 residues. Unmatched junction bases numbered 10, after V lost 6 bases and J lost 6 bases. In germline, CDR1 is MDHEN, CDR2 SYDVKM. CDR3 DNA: TGTGCCAGCAGAGTAGCGGGGAAGAGCTCCGAGCAGTACTTC. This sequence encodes CASRVAGKSSEQYF.

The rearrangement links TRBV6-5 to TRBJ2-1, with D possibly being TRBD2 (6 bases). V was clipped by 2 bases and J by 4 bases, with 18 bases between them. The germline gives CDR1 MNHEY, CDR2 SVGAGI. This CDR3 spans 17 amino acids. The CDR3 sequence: CASSYAGGGIAYNEQFF. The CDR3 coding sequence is TGTGCCAGCAGTTACGCAGGTGGGGGGATTGCTTACAATGAGCAGTTCTTC.

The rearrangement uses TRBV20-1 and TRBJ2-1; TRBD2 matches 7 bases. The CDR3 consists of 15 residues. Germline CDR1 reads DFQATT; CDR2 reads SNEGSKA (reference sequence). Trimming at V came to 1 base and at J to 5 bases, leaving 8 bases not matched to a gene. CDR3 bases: TGCAGTGCTAGAGGGGGTCTAGCGGCTCACAATGAGCAGTTCTTC. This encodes CSARGGLAAHNEQFF.

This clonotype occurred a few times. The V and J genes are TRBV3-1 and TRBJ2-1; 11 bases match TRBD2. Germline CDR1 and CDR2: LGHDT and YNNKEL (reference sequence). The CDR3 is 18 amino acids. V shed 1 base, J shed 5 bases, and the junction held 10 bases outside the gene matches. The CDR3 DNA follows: TGTGCCAGCAGCCAAGCCTTCCTGGGACTAGCGGCTAACAATGAGCAGTTCTTC. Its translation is CASSQAFLGLAANNEQFF.

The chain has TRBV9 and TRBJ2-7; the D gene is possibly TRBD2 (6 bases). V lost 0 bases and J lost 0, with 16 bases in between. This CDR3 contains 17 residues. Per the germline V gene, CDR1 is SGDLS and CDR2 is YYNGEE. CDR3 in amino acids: CASSVGAGRDSSYEQYF. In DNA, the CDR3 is TGTGCCAGCAGCGTAGGGGCCGGCCGGGACTCCTCCTACGAGCAGTACTTC.

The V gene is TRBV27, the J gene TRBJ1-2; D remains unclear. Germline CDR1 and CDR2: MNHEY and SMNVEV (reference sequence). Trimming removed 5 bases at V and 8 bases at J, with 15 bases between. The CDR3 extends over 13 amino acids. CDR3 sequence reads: CASSPSGSGGYTF. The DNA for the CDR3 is TGTGCCAGCAGTCCCAGCGGCAGTGGAGGCTACACCTTC.

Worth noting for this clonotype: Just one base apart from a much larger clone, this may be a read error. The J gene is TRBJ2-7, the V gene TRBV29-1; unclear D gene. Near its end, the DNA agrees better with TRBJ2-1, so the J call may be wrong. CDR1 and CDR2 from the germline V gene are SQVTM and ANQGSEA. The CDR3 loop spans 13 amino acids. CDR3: CSVVGSLPYEQFF. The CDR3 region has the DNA TGCAGCGTTGTCGGCAGCCTGCCCTACGAGCAGTTCTTC.

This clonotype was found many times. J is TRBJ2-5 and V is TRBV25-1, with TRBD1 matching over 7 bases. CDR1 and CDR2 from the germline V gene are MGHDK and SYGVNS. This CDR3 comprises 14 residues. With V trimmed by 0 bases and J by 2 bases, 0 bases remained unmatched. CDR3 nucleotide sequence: TGTGCCAGCAGTGAATACAGGGGGCAAGAGACCCAGTACTTC. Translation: CASSEYRGQETQYF.

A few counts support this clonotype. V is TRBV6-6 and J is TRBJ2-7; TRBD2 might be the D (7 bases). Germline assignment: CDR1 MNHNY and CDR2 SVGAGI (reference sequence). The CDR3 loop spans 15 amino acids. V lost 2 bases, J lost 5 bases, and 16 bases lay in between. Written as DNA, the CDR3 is TGTGCCAGCAGTTACGATTCGGGGGGCAGGAACGAGCAGTACTTC. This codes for CASSYDSGGRNEQYF.

The CDR3 reads CASSLEATSSYNEQFF. DNA of the CDR3: TGCGCCAGCAGCTTGGAAGCGACGAGCTCCTACAATGAGCAGTTCTTC. V gene TRBV5-1 combines with J gene TRBJ2-1, with unresolved D. Germline V gene sequence: CDR1 SGHRS, CDR2 YFSETQ. This CDR3 has 16 amino acids. V lost 0 bases and J 0 bases, leaving 10 bases between the germline ends.

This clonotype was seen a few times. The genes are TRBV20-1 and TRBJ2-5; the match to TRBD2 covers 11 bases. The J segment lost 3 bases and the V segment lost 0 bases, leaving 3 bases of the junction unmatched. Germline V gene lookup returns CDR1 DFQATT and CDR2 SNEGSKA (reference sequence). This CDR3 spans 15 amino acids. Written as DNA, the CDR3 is TGCAGTGCTAGAGAAGCTAGCGGGGGGAAAGAGACCCAGTACTTC. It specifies CSAREASGGKETQYF.

The CDR3 sequence: CASSEGTSGKIRDEQYF. The CDR3 DNA sequence: TGCGCCAGCAGCGAAGGGACTAGCGGGAAGATTAGGGACGAGCAGTACTTC. The chain recombines TRBV5-1 with TRBJ2-7; 13 bases align to TRBD2. Losses at the gene ends were 4 bases for V and 5 bases for J; bases not matched to a gene: 12. The germline V gene encodes CDR1 SGHRS and CDR2 YFSETQ. The CDR3 length is 17 residues.

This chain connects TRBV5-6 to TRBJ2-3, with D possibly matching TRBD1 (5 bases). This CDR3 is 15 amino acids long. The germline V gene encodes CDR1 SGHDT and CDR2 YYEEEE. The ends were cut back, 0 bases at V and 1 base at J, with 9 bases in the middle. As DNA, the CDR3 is TGTGCCAGCAGCTTGGACCCCAGGGGCACAGATACGCAGTATTTT. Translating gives CASSLDPRGTDTQYF.

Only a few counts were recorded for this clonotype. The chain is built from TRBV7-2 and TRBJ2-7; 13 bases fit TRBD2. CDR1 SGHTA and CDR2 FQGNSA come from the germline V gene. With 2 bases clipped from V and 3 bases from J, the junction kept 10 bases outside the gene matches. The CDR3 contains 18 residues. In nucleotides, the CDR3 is TGTGCCAGCAGCTTATTTGGGACTAGCGGGAAGTCCCTCTACGAGCAGTACTTC. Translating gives CASSLFGTSGKSLYEQYF.